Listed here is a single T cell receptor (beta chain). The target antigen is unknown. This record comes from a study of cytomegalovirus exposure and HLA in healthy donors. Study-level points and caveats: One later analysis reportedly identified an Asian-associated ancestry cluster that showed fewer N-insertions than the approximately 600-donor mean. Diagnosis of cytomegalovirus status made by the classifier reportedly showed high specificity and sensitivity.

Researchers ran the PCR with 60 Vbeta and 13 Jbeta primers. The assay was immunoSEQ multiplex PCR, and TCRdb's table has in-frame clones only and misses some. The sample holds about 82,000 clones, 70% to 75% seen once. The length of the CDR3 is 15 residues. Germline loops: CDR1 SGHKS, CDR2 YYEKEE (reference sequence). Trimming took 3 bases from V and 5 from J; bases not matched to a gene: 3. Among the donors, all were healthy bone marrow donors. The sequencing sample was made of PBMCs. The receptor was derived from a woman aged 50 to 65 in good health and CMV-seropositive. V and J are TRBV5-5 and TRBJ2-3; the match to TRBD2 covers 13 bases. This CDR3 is CASSSGLAGVDTQYF. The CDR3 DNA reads TGTGCCAGCAGCTCCGGACTAGCGGGAGTAGATACGCAGTATTTT. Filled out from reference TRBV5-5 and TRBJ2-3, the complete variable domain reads DAGVTQSPTHLIKTRGQQVTLRCSPISGHKSVSWYQQVLGQGPQFIFQYYEKEERGRGNFPDRFSARQFPNYSSELNVNALLLGDSALYLCASSSGLAGVDTQYFGPGTRLTVL.